Below are 22 T cell receptor beta chains sequenced from a single sample in a study of blood T cell repertoires in COVID-19. Assay: immunoSEQ multiplex PCR; the TCRdb copy retains only in-frame clones and omits some. Here the sample spans hundreds of thousands of clones, approximately 88% being singletons. Sample: peripheral blood. Receptor source: a woman in her twenties or thirties who had recovered from COVID-19.

The V gene is TRBV6-5, the J gene TRBJ1-6, with D possibly TRBD1 on 6 matching bases. The germline V gene encodes CDR1 MNHEY and CDR2 SVGAGI. Trimming shortened V by 6 bases and J by 9 bases, and 15 bases separated the two germline ends. This CDR3 is 14 amino acids long. DNA for the CDR3: TGTGCCAGCAGCGACGGACAGTGGATTTCACCCCTCCACTTT. Translated, it gives CASSDGQWISPLHF.

This chain links TRBV6-2 or TRBV6-3 with TRBJ1-2; D not resolved. V was clipped by 5 bases and J by 8 bases, with 15 bases between them. Germline V lookup: CDR1 MNHEY, CDR2 SVGEGT. This CDR3 has 13 amino acids. For the CDR3, the DNA is TGTGCCAGCAGTCCCCTCGTTGTGTCGGGCTACACCTTC. Translated, it gives CASSPLVVSGYTF.

V usage is TRBV19 and J usage is TRBJ1-5; D not resolved. The CDR3 spans 16 residues. The V gene lost 7 bases and the J gene lost 3 bases, with 19 bases spanning the gap. Germline loops: CDR1 LNHDA, CDR2 SQIVND (reference sequence). CDR3 sequence reads: CASTPPELRDNQPQHF. CDR3 nucleotide sequence: TGTGCCAGTACCCCACCGGAGTTACGAGACAATCAGCCCCAGCATTTT.

The rearrangement links TRBV19 to TRBJ1-1; the D is unclear. The CDR3 is 16 amino acids. The germline V gene encodes CDR1 LNHDA and CDR2 SQIVND (reference sequence). V gave up 6 bases and J gave up 1 base, with 18 bases separating them. The CDR3 DNA reads TGTGCCAGTAGCCGAGGGAACCTGGGGTCGAACACTGAAGCTTTCTTT. Amino acids: CASSRGNLGSNTEAFF.

This clone was observed a single time. The rearrangement links TRBV10-3 to TRBJ2-7, with 13 nucleotides matching TRBD2. Losses at the gene ends were 4 bases for V and 0 bases for J; bases not matched to a gene: 3. CDR1 and CDR2 from the germline V gene are ENHRY and SYGVKD. This CDR3 has 16 amino acids. The CDR3 loop is CAISGGLAGNSYEQYF. The CDR3 bases are TGTGCCATCAGTGGGGGACTAGCGGGGAACTCCTACGAGCAGTACTTC.

V is TRBV6-2 or TRBV6-3 and J is TRBJ1-5, with 9 bases matching TRBD1. The germline V gene encodes CDR1 MNHEY and CDR2 SVGEGT. The CDR3 runs to 17 residues. Unmatched junction bases numbered 7, after V lost 2 bases and J lost 2 bases. This CDR3 is CASSYPTGQGRNQPQHF. In DNA, the CDR3 is TGTGCCAGCAGTTACCCCACCGGACAGGGGCGCAATCAGCCCCAGCATTTT.

The chain links TRBV3-1 (or the pseudogene TRBV3-2) to TRBJ2-5; 7 bases agree with TRBD1. The CDR3 is 17 residues long. V lost 0 bases and J lost 5; bases outside the gene matches: 12. The germline V gene encodes CDR1 LGHDT and CDR2 YNNKEL (reference sequence). The CDR3 loop reads CASSQDLSRQGQETQYF. DNA for the CDR3: TGTGCCAGCAGCCAAGACCTCTCACGACAGGGTCAGGAGACCCAGTACTTC.

The chain uses TRBV6-5 and TRBJ1-1, with D uncertain. The length of the CDR3 is 15 residues. Germline V gene lookup returns CDR1 MNHEY and CDR2 SVGAGI. V dropped 0 bases and J dropped 1 base, with 9 bases sitting between them. The chain's CDR3 is CASSYSYSRNTEAFF. CDR3 DNA: TGTGCCAGCAGTTACTCGTATTCTAGGAACACTGAAGCTTTCTTT.

This sequence joins TRBV11-2 and TRBJ2-3; 8 bases are a match to TRBD1. The CDR3 consists of 14 residues. Trimming took 5 bases from V and 4 from J; bases not matched to a gene: 5. Germline V gene data show CDR1 as SGHAT and CDR2 as FQNNGV. The CDR3 loop reads CASSRGQGADTQYF. CDR3 DNA sequence: TGTGCCAGCAGCCGAGGACAGGGTGCAGATACGCAGTATTTT.

J is TRBJ2-7 and V is TRBV2; 8 positions agree with TRBD1. The CDR3 contains 13 residues. The V gene end was trimmed by 6 bases and the J gene end by 3 bases; junction bases not matched to a gene: 4. Germline assignment: CDR1 SNHLY and CDR2 FYNNEI. The CDR3 DNA sequence: TGTGCCAGCAGAATCACAGGGGGCTACGAGCAGTACTTC. This encodes CASRITGGYEQYF.

The V gene is TRBV7-9, the J gene TRBJ2-1; 8 nucleotides align to TRBD2. CDR1 and CDR2 (germline): SEHNR, FQNEAQ (reference sequence). The CDR3 spans 15 residues. V shed 2 bases and J 7 bases; nucleotides not matched to a gene: 7. The CDR3 protein is CASSLLAGGENEQFF. CDR3 coding DNA: TGTGCCAGCAGCTTACTCGCGGGGGGCGAGAATGAGCAGTTCTTC.

The chain is built from TRBV12-3 or TRBV12-4 and TRBJ2-5; the match to TRBD1 covers 8 bases. V shed 6 bases, J shed 4 bases, and the junction held 4 bases outside the gene matches. This CDR3 has 13 amino acids. The CDR3 protein is CASRDRGGETQYF. The DNA for the CDR3 is TGTGCCAGCAGAGACAGGGGCGGAGAGACCCAGTACTTC.

The genes are TRBV7-9 and TRBJ1-2; 8 bases match TRBD1. Losses at the gene ends were 7 bases for V and 6 bases for J; bases not matched to a gene: 4. Germline assignment: CDR1 SEHNR and CDR2 FQNEAQ (reference sequence). The CDR3 has 12 amino acids. In nucleotides, the CDR3 is TGTGCCAGCACCGTACAGGGGGATGGCTACACCTTC. Translation: CASTVQGDGYTF. The complete variable domain, with remaining parts taken from reference TRBV7-9 and TRBJ1-2, reads DTGVSQNPRHKITKRGQNVTFRCDPISEHNRLYWYRQTLGQGPEFLTYFQNEAQLEKSRLLSDRFSAERPKGSFSTLEIQRTEQGDSAMYLCASTVQGDGYTFGSGTRLTVV.

Worth noting for this clone: Distinct nucleotide sequences in the sample also encode this CDR3. The V gene is TRBV6-5, the J gene TRBJ1-4, with D possibly being TRBD1 (5 bases). Trimming removed 6 bases at V and 8 bases at J, with 16 bases between. CDR3 length: 14 residues. Germline V gene sequence: CDR1 MNHEY, CDR2 SVGAGI. CDR3 DNA: TGTGCCAGCAGGCGGGGGGGGGTAGGAGAAAAACTGTTTTTT. Translation: CASRRGGVGEKLFF.

The chain is built from TRBV7-7 and TRBJ2-1; TRBD1 agrees at 9 bases. CDR3 size: 15 residues. V lost 5 bases, J lost 1 base, and 3 bases stayed unmatched. Per germline, CDR1 SSHAT and CDR2 FNYEAQ (reference sequence). The CDR3 spells CASSHGQGSYNEQFF. Here the CDR3 DNA reads TGTGCCAGCAGCCACGGACAGGGGTCCTACAATGAGCAGTTCTTC.

The chain couples TRBV27 to TRBJ1-1; possible D gene TRBD1, 6 bases. The CDR3 length is 15 residues. Trimming cost V 5 bases and J 3 bases, with 16 bases left between them. Germline V gene lookup returns CDR1 MNHEY and CDR2 SMNVEV (reference sequence). This CDR3 reads CASSTRGKGDTEAFF. The CDR3 DNA follows: TGTGCCAGCAGTACCCGGGGTAAGGGGGACACTGAAGCTTTCTTT.

The rearrangement uses TRBV27 and TRBJ2-7; no definite D call. Trimming took off 2 bases at V and 3 bases at J, with 8 bases between the two ends. The CDR3 totals 13 residues. Looked up from germline, CDR1 is MNHEY and CDR2 is SMNVEV (reference sequence). The CDR3 nucleotides are TGTGCCAGCAGTTTAGGTAGCCTCTACGAGCAGTACTTC. This sequence encodes CASSLGSLYEQYF.

The chain links TRBV2 to TRBJ2-2; TRBD1 matches 8 bases. The CDR3 contains 15 residues. CDR1 and CDR2 from the germline V gene are SNHLY and FYNNEI. V gave up 7 bases and J gave up 3 bases; unmatched junction bases: 7. The CDR3 nucleotides are TGTGCCAGCACCCCGGGACAGGTGGACACCGGGGAGCTGTTTTTT. It is translated as CASTPGQVDTGELFF.

This clone was counted between two and nine times. This chain connects TRBV5-1 to TRBJ1-6; D not certain. This CDR3 region has 16 residues. Trimming took off 0 bases at V and 0 bases at J, with 7 bases between the two ends. From germline, CDR1 is SGHRS and CDR2 YFSETQ. CDR3 in amino acids: CASSLVTSSYNSPLHF. The CDR3 region has the DNA TGCGCCAGCAGCTTGGTTACTAGCTCCTATAATTCACCCCTCCACTTT.

This clone showed up just once. The chain recombines TRBV5-4 with TRBJ2-2; D unresolved. V lost 0 bases and J lost 6, with 12 bases in between. Germline assignment: CDR1 SGHNT and CDR2 YYREEE (reference sequence). The CDR3 sequence is 15 residues long. CDR3 protein: CASSLGSSLAGELFF. The CDR3 DNA reads as TGTGCCAGCAGCTTGGGTTCCTCACTGGCCGGGGAGCTGTTTTTT.

This clone came up once. J is TRBJ2-7 and V is TRBV18; tentatively, D is TRBD1 (6 bases). CDR1 KGHSH and CDR2 LQKENI come from the germline V gene. This CDR3 spans 14 amino acids. The V end was cut by 4 bases, the J end by 3 bases, with 13 bases between. CDR3 amino acids: CASSLDSLHYEQYF. The CDR3, as DNA: TGTGCCAGCTCACTGGACAGCCTACACTACGAGCAGTACTTC. Full variable domain (remainder filled in from reference TRBV18 and TRBJ2-7): NAGVMQNPRHLVRRRGQEARLRCSPMKGHSHVYWYRQLPEEGLKFMVYLQKENIIDESGMPKERFSAEFPKEGPSILRIQQVVRGDSAAYFCASSLDSLHYEQYFGPGTRLTVT.

The chain links TRBV4-2 to TRBJ2-5, with TRBD2 matching 13 bases. The CDR3 extends over 21 amino acids. Looked up from germline, CDR1 is LGHNA and CDR2 is YNFKEQ. After removal of 0 bases from V and 5 bases from J, the junction contained 18 bases not matched to a gene. For the CDR3, the DNA is TGTGCCAGCAGCCAAGAGCATAGGTGGACTAGCGGGGGCCAGGGTGATGAGACCCAGTACTTC. Translation gives CASSQEHRWTSGGQGDETQYF.